One and the same sample provided the 3 T cell receptor beta chains below, sequenced in a study of regulatory T cells in long-lasting Graves disease. The time point was: newly diagnosed GD, antithyroid drugs for less than 3 months. With RNA extracted from PBMCs as input, the TCR library was made. Arm-PCR of CDR3 regions and iRepertoire HTBI primers were the basis on which TCR beta libraries were built. Via MiXCR, TCRdb re-called the multiplex PCR reads, giving one row per CDR3 protein. Altogether 450,000 to 700,000 distinct CDR3 sequences are present, roughly 13% being singletons, with the ten largest covering 8.5% to 10%. This sample also appeared in a second study, on T cells in Graves' hyperthyroidism and ophthalmopathy.

Sequencing used peripheral blood mononuclear cells (PBMCs), obtained at new diagnosis, from a patient treated with antithyroid drugs. All receptors derive from a man aged 25 to 40 with Graves disease.

This clonotype was recorded at least ten times. V usage is TRBV3-1 and J usage is TRBJ1-1; D remains ambiguous. From germline, CDR1 is LGHDT and CDR2 YNNKEL (reference sequence). CDR3 length: 14 residues. The V end was cut by 8 bases, the J end by 0 bases, with 13 bases between. CDR3 loop: CASRPGFLNTEAFF. For the CDR3, the DNA is TGTGCCAGCCGCCCCGGGTTTTTGAACACTGAAGCTTTCTTT.

This clonotype has at least ten counts. The rearrangement joins TRBV12-3 or TRBV12-4 to TRBJ2-2; 8 bases agree with TRBD1. The CDR3 runs 13 residues. The junction had 3 bases not matched to a gene; V was cut back by 6 bases and J by 6 bases. The CDR3: CASRTGVAGELFF. CDR3 DNA sequence: TGTGCCAGCAGGACAGGGGTCGCCGGGGAGCTGTTTTTT.

This clonotype was recorded many times. The gene calls are TRBV20-1 and TRBJ1-1; D unresolved. V lost 2 bases and J 0 bases, leaving 7 bases between the germline ends. The CDR3 extends over 13 amino acids. Germline CDR1 is DFQATT and CDR2 is SNEGSKA (reference sequence). The CDR3 loop reads CSARLGLNTEAFF. Here the CDR3 DNA reads TGCAGTGCTAGACTCGGGCTGAACACTGAAGCTTTCTTT.